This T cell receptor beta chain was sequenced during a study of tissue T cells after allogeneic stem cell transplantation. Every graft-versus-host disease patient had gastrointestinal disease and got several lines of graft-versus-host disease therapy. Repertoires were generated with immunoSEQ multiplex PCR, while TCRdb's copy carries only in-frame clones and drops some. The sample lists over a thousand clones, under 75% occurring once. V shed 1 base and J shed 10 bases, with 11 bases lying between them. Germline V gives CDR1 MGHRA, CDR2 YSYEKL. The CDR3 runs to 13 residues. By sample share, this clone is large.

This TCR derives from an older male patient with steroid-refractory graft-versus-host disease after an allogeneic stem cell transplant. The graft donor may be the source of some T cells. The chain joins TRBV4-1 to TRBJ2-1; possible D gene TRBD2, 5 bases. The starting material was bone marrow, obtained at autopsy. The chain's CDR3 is CASSQGEEREQFF. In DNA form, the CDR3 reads TGCGCCAGCAGCCAAGGAGAGGAGCGGGAGCAGTTCTTC.